The clone carrying this TCR beta chain was detected ten times or more. The sample is drawn from a study of metastatic and nonmetastatic thyroid tumors. Thyroid surgery took place with no prior treatment in any patient. The V gene end was trimmed by 6 bases and the J gene end by 4 bases; junction bases not matched to a gene: 12. CDR3 size: 17 residues. CDR1 is MNHNS and CDR2 is SASEGT in the germline V gene. With MiXCR, TCRdb reprocessed the PCR reads. This sample yields 45,000 or so clones, of which less than 5% are seen a single time; around 9.6% belongs to the top ten. The sequencing input was blood. The chain combines TRBV6-1 with TRBJ1-6; 7 bases are a match to TRBD1. This receptor was identified in a female donor with papillary thyroid cancer or a benign thyroid nodule (not recorded which). Some clones in this sample may be carry-over from other donors' samples. As DNA, the CDR3 is TGTGCCAGCAGCCTATTATCCCCGGGACAGTATAATTCACCCCTCCACTTT. It is translated as CASSLLSPGQYNSPLHF.